This entry describes one T cell receptor beta chain. Ten or more counts support this clonotype. Its target antigen remains unknown. Qualities for individual bases were not recorded, and no much larger clone is one base off. Library creation used 5' RACE. Sequenced on a NextSeq 500. In the TCR library protocol, a unique molecular identifier was attached to each TCR cDNA molecule so that PCR and sequencing errors could be corrected. The published analysis was carried out like this. TCR identification, UMI-based error correction and CDR3 extraction were performed with Decombinator tools. TCRs above a frequency of 2 per 1,000, corresponding to the top 1% of the tumor frequency distribution, were defined as expanded. Each repertoire was subsampled 100 times to 5,000 TCRs, after which Renyi diversity was computed with the R vegan package. CDR3 similarity networks were built from amino acid triplet string-kernel similarity, with CDR3s being connected when pairwise similarity was above 0.82. TCRdb handled the public reads itself, with Q25 trimming in fastp and clone calling in MiXCR, and kept productive beta chains. Rows with one shared CDR3 protein collapse into an entry with the most common genes and DNA. TCRdb's processing, not the study's, gives the V and J calls here. In all, the sample holds 39,000 or so distinct CDR3 sequences, and around 3.3% of those were seen once. In total, the top ten clones hold around 36% of the sample.

Read against the paper, the sample's time point label means: sample taken at primary tumor resection. The donors were some 70 patients from the lung TRACERx cohort who had early-stage, untreated non-small cell lung cancer. TCR sequencing used whole RNA extracted from tumor and nontumor lung tissue, or from cryopreserved PBMC samples, without cell sorting. Only patients for whom sufficient RNA was available from at least two tumor regions were selected for TCR sequencing. Tumor and adjacent nontumor lung specimens were reviewed by a lung pathologist before selection. V is cut by 2 bases and J by 3 bases, and the space between the germline ends is 12 bases. From the cysteine up to the phenylalanine, the CDR3 has a length of 15 residues. The retained sequence is limited to the CDR3, 45 bases, with the frame set at the first base. CDR1 and CDR2, looked up from the germline V gene (reference sequence), are SGHAT and FQDESV.

The sample originates from a study of spatial heterogeneity in lung cancer (dated by TCRdb to between 2017 and 2020). Background for the entire study: Beta-chain transcripts were consistently detected in greater numbers than alpha-chain transcripts, which likely reflected higher beta-chain transcript abundance. In the raw uncorrected reads, each unique combination of TCR and UMI appeared on average more than ten times. The study linked features of the TCR repertoire to counts of nonsynonymous mutations, which were determined by whole-exome sequencing of tumor tissue. Both alpha and beta chains were TCR-sequenced in samples taken at surgery, namely 220 tumor regions, roughly 64 matched nontumor lung samples and about 54 PBMC samples. In non-small cell lung cancer, the study made a quantitative comparison of TCR alpha and beta repertoires among multiple tumor regions, matched nontumor lung and blood.

The full study reports these points: Additional single-cell paired TCR alpha and beta sequencing was considered necessary to confirm, at a functional level, the hypothesis that regional TCRs recognize regional mutations.

The clonotype was recovered from a male donor with early-stage non-small cell lung cancer. The sample in question was normal lung tissue next to the tumor, obtained at surgery. This chain is built from TRBV11-1 and TRBJ2-3, with the identity of the D gene unclear. CDR3 loop: CASSLLEMGTDTQYF. The DNA sequence is as follows: TGTGCCAGCAGCTTACTAGAAATGGGAACAGATACGCAGTATTTT.